The 16 T cell receptor beta chains given below trace back to one sample, sequenced in a study of blood T cells in healthy people across ages. With a J-beta primer mix and a sample-barcoded 5' primer, a second PCR ran about 7 to 12 cycles. TCRdb re-called the 5' RACE reads through MiXCR, storing one row per CDR3 protein. Of approximately 670,000 distinct CDR3 sequences in the sample, around two fifths were seen once. What was sequenced was blood. The receptor set was obtained from a man older than 75 in good health.

V and J are TRBV29-1 and TRBJ2-1; 10 positions agree with TRBD2. The J call is in doubt because the DNA end fits TRBJ2-7 better. This CDR3 comprises 15 residues. Germline assignment: CDR1 SQVTM and CDR2 ANQGSEA. CDR3 DNA sequence: TGCAGCGTACGCCTAGCGGGAGATTCTTACAATGAGCAGTACTTC. Its translation is CSVRLAGDSYNEQYF.

This clonotype has a handful of counts. The gene calls are TRBV6-5 and TRBJ2-7, with D hard to call. The CDR3 loop spans 16 amino acids. V shed 6 bases and J shed 7 bases, with 25 bases lying between them. The germline V gene encodes CDR1 MNHEY and CDR2 SVGAGI. The chain's CDR3 is CASRKTTKSPSFEQYF. DNA for the CDR3: TGTGCCAGCAGGAAAACAACTAAATCCCCCTCTTTTGAGCAGTACTTC.

This clonotype has just a few counts. V and J are TRBV28 and TRBJ2-1; D remains unclear. Germline V CDR1 and CDR2: MDHEN, SYDVKM. The ends were cut back, 4 bases at V and 3 bases at J, with 4 bases in the middle. This CDR3 is 12 amino acids long. CDR3 residues: CASSSVYNEQFF. The CDR3 DNA sequence: TGTGCCAGCAGTTCGGTCTACAATGAGCAGTTCTTC.

This chain connects TRBV6-2 or TRBV6-3 to TRBJ2-1, with D hard to call. CDR1 is MNHEY, CDR2 SVGEGT, per germline. The CDR3 length is 13 residues. Trimming took 0 bases from V and 7 from J, leaving 7 bases between them. CDR3 amino acids: CASSYSGRNEQFF. The CDR3 DNA reads TGTGCCAGCAGTTACTCGGGCAGGAATGAGCAGTTCTTC.

This clonotype was seen only a few times. The chain combines TRBV7-8 with TRBJ1-3; 8 bases fit TRBD1. CDR1 SGHVS and CDR2 FQNEAQ come from the germline V gene. J lost 4 bases, V lost 5 bases, and 4 bases had no gene match. This CDR3 region has 14 residues. The CDR3, as DNA: TGTGCCAGCAGCGCCAGGGGGCTCGGAAACACCATATATTTT. Its translation is CASSARGLGNTIYF.

The CDR3, as DNA: TGTGCCAGCACCGTATCCGGCCGACCCACAGATACGCAGTATTTT. This encodes CASTVSGRPTDTQYF. The J gene is TRBJ2-3, the V gene TRBV5-5; no firm D call. The ends were cut back, 6 bases at V and 2 bases at J, with 16 bases in the middle. The CDR3 runs 15 residues. CDR1 and CDR2 (germline): SGHKS, YYEKEE (reference sequence).

The chain uses TRBV10-2 and TRBJ1-2; TRBD1 agrees at 7 bases. V dropped 6 bases and J dropped 0; count of bases not matched to a gene: 7. The CDR3 length is 15 residues. Germline CDR1 reads WSHSY; CDR2 reads SAAADI. CDR3 bases: TGCGCCAGCAGAGATCAGGGACAGCCTAACTATGGCTACACCTTC. Translated, it gives CASRDQGQPNYGYTF.

The chain carries TRBV11-2 and TRBJ2-2; 9 bases line up with TRBD1. The V and J ends lost 1 base and 5 bases, in that order; junction bases with no gene match: 2. Germline V gene sequence: CDR1 SGHAT, CDR2 FQNNGV. CDR3 length equals 15 residues. The CDR3 region has the DNA TGTGCCAGCAGCTTAGCGGGACAGGGAACCGGGGAGCTGTTTTTT. This codes for CASSLAGQGTGELFF.

This clonotype was observed a few times. The chain uses TRBV20-1 and TRBJ1-2, with TRBD1 as a possible D gene (5 bases). Trimming removed 3 bases at V and 6 bases at J, with 11 bases between. This CDR3 has 12 amino acids. Germline V gene lookup returns CDR1 DFQATT and CDR2 SNEGSKA (reference sequence). CDR3 in DNA: TGCAGTGCTAGCCCGAGGGGAAATGGCTACACCTTC. This translates into CSASPRGNGYTF.

V is TRBV15 and J is TRBJ2-5; 10 positions agree with TRBD1. The end of the DNA fits TRBJ2-7 better, so the J call may be wrong. The V gene's germline CDR1 is LNHNV and CDR2 YYDKDF (reference sequence). The CDR3 extends over 14 amino acids. The CDR3 reads CATSRDRGNYEQYF. The CDR3 DNA sequence: TGTGCCACCAGCCGGGACAGGGGTAACTACGAGCAGTACTTC.

V is TRBV28 and J is TRBJ2-5, with a possible D match to TRBD2 (6 bases). The J call may be in error: the DNA end matches TRBJ2-7 better. CDR1 MDHEN and CDR2 SYDVKM come from the germline V gene. The CDR3 loop spans 15 amino acids. The CDR3 region has the DNA TGTGCCAGCAGTCCGCCGGGGGAATTGGCCTACGAGCAGTACTTC. Translating gives CASSPPGELAYEQYF.

The chain has TRBV12-3 or TRBV12-4 and TRBJ2-3; D is perhaps TRBD2 (5 bases). The CDR3 consists of 16 residues. V lost 6 bases and J lost 2, with 18 bases in between. CDR3 DNA: TGTGCCAGCAGCCCCGAGGGATCTACTCCCACAGATACGCAGTATTTT. This encodes CASSPEGSTPTDTQYF.

The chain uses TRBV25-1 and TRBJ1-1; 7 positions agree with TRBD1. This CDR3 has 13 residues. V gave up 8 bases and J gave up 1 base; unmatched junction bases: 4. Germline CDR1 is MGHDK and CDR2 is SYGVNS. The CDR3 nucleotides are TGTGCCAGCCGACAGGGATCGAACACTGAAGCTTTCTTT. Translating gives CASRQGSNTEAFF.

This clonotype has at least ten counts. The chain uses TRBV4-3 and TRBJ2-3; 10 bases are a match to TRBD2. The germline V gene encodes CDR1 LGHNA and CDR2 YSLEER. V lost 0 bases and J lost 0; bases outside the gene matches: 9. CDR3 length equals 19 residues. Here the CDR3 reads CASSQDFLAGELSTDTQYF. CDR3 in DNA: TGCGCCAGCAGCCAAGACTTCCTAGCGGGAGAACTTAGCACAGATACGCAGTATTTT.

V and J are TRBV19 and TRBJ2-7, with 8 bases fitting TRBD1. The CDR3 sequence is 16 residues long. V gave up 3 bases and J gave up 1 base; unmatched junction bases: 8. The germline CDR1 and CDR2 sequences are LNHDA and SQIVND (reference sequence). CDR3 sequence reads: CASSMIRQGPSYEQYF. Written as DNA, the CDR3 is TGTGCCAGTAGTATGATAAGACAGGGGCCTTCCTACGAGCAGTACTTC.

The sample holds a few counts of this clonotype. J is TRBJ2-5 and V is TRBV7-2; D may correspond to TRBD1 or TRBD2 (7 bases each). Germline V gene lookup returns CDR1 SGHTA and CDR2 FQGNSA. This CDR3 region has 16 residues. V lost 2 bases to trimming and J lost 4 bases, with 17 bases between them. DNA of the CDR3: TGTGCCAGCAGCTTATCCCCCCAGGGGGGGGGAGAGACCCAGTACTTC. Translation gives CASSLSPQGGGETQYF.